The next 3 T cell receptor beta chains were all read from a single sample in a study of Ad26.COV2.S vaccination and SARS-CoV-2 variants. The treatment: around 19 received Ad26.COV2.S at low or high dose, single or two shots; about 5 received placebo; per-sample allocation not given. Sampling took place 63 days after the first vaccine or placebo injection. Produced via immunoSEQ multiplex PCR; TCRdb's table is partial and in-frame only. Found here are about 320,000 clones, around 85% of them singletons; the top ten hold 2.1%. The sample consisted of peripheral blood, taken in a trial of Ad26.COV2.S vaccine versus placebo. Source of these receptors: a person between 18 and 60 years old who received the Ad26.COV2.S COVID-19 vaccine or a placebo.

This CDR3 reads CASHNPQGPANYGYTF. The CDR3 nucleotides are TGTGCCAGCCACAACCCACAGGGTCCCGCTAACTATGGCTACACCTTC. V and J are TRBV19 and TRBJ1-2, with a possible D match to TRBD1 (6 bases). Germline CDR1 LNHDA, CDR2 SQIVND (reference sequence). The V and J ends lost 9 bases and 0 bases respectively, with 20 bases between them. This CDR3 is built from 16 residues.

This clone was observed a single time. The chain carries TRBV18 and TRBJ1-1, with 11 positions matching TRBD1. Germline CDR1 reads KGHSH; CDR2 reads LQKENI. Unmatched junction bases numbered 6, after V lost 4 bases and J lost 2 bases. This CDR3 region has 16 residues. CDR3 sequence reads: CASSLGQGARNTEAFF. The CDR3 region has the DNA TGTGCCAGCTCACTAGGACAGGGGGCACGTAACACTGAAGCTTTCTTT.

The V and J genes are TRBV6-4 and TRBJ2-5; possible D gene TRBD1, 5 bases. The CDR3 covers 15 residues. Germline CDR1 is MRHNA and CDR2 is SNTAGT. V was clipped by 5 bases and J by 4 bases, with 17 bases between them. CDR3 in DNA: TGTGCCAGCAGTCGAGAGGACACTAACGGAGAGACCCAGTACTTC. This codes for CASSREDTNGETQYF.